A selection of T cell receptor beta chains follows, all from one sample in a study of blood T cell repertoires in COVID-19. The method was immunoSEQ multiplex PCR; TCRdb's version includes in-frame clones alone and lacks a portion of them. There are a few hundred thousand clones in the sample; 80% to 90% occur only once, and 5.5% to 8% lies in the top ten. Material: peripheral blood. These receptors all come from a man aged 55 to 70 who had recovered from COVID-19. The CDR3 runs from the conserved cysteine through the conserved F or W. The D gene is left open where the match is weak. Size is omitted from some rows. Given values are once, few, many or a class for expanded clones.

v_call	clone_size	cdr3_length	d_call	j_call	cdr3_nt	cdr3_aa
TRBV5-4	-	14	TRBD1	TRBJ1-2	TGTGCCAGCAGCTTGGTGGGACAGGGCTATGGCTACACCTTC	CASSLVGQGYGYTF
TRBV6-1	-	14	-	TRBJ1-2	TGTGCCAGCAGTGAGACACCAATCCCCTATGGCTACACCTTC	CASSETPIPYGYTF
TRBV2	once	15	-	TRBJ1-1	TGTGCCAGCGGCGACATGTCTGCAGGCCACACTGAAGCTTTCTTT	CASGDMSAGHTEAFF
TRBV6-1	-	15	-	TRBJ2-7	TGTGCCAGCAGTGAAGCTTACGGAGGCCGACGAGAGCAGTACTTC	CASSEAYGGRREQYF
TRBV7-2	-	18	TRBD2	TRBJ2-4	TGTGCCAGCAACGGAGGACTAGCGGGGGGTCCAGCCAAAAACATTCAGTACTTC	CASNGGLAGGPAKNIQYF
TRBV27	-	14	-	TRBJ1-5	TGTGCCAGCAGTTTATTGTCAGTTGGTCAGCCCCAGCATTTT	CASSLLSVGQPQHF
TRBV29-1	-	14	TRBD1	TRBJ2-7	TGCAGCGTTGTTCTTCCAGGGGGTTCCTACGAGCAGTACTTC	CSVVLPGGSYEQYF
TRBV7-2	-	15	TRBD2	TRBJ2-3	TGTGCCAGCAGCTTACGCGGGGGGGACACAGATACGCAGTATTTT	CASSLRGGDTDTQYF
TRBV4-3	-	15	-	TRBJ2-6	TGCGCCAGCAGCCAAGACAGTACTGGGGCCAACGTCCTGACTTTC	CASSQDSTGANVLTF
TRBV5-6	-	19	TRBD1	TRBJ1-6	TGTGCCAGCAGCCTAGCAGGGGGCTTCGTGAGCTCCTATAATTCACCCCTCCACTTT	CASSLAGGFVSSYNSPLHF
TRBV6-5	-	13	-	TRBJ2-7	TGTGCCAGCACCCTCAGCCCGGGGGTCGAGCAGTACTTC	CASTLSPGVEQYF
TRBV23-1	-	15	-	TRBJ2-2	TGCGCCAGCAATTCCGGGACATTGAACACCGGGGAGCTGTTTTTT	CASNSGTLNTGELFF
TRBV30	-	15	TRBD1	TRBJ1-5	TGTGCCTGGAGTCGGACAGGGGGCGGCAATCAGCCCCAGCATTTT	CAWSRTGGGNQPQHF
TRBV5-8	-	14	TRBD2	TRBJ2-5	TGTGCCAGCAGCGGGGGACTAGTTGAGGAGACCCAGTACTTC	CASSGGLVEETQYF
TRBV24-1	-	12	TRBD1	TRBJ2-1	TGTGCCACTTCGAAGGGGGCCTATGAGCAGTTCTTC	CATSKGAYEQFF
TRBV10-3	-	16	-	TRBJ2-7	TGTGCCATCAGTGAGAAACCGGGATCCTCTACCTACGAGCAGTACTTC	CAISEKPGSSTYEQYF
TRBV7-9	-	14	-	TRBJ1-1	TGTGCCAGCAGCAAGACAGACATGAACACTGAAGCTTTCTTT	CASSKTDMNTEAFF
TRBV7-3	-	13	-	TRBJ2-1	TGTGCCAGCAGCTTTGAGTTGGACAATGAGCAGTTCTTC	CASSFELDNEQFF
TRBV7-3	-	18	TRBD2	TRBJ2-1	TGTGCCAGCAGCTTAAGACTAGCGGGAGCAACCCTCGACAATGAGCAGTTCTTC	CASSLRLAGATLDNEQFF
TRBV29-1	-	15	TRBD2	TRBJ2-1	TGCAGCGTTGATCAGCTAGCGGGAGGTGACAATGAGCAGTTCTTC	CSVDQLAGGDNEQFF
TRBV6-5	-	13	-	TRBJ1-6	TGTGCCAGCAGGTGGACAGTAAATTCACCCCTCCACTTT	CASRWTVNSPLHF
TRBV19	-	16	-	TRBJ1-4	TGTGCCAGTAGTGTGATGGGGCGATCGACTAATGAAAAACTGTTTTTT	CASSVMGRSTNEKLFF
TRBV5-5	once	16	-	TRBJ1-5	TGTGCCAGCAACAGGGAGGGGGTAAATAGCAATCAGCCCCAGCATTTT	CASNREGVNSNQPQHF
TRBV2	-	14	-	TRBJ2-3	TGTGCCAGTCGCCTCGAGGGAAGCACAGATACGCAGTATTTT	CASRLEGSTDTQYF
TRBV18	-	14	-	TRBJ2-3	TGTGCCAGCTCACCACCTAACTACCCAGATACGCAGTATTTT	CASSPPNYPDTQYF
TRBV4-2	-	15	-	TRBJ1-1	TGTGCCAGCAGCCAAGAGGCCCAACCAGACACTGAAGCTTTCTTT	CASSQEAQPDTEAFF
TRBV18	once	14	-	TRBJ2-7	TGTGCCAGCTCACCAGCAGCGGCATCCTACGAGCAGTACTTC	CASSPAAASYEQYF
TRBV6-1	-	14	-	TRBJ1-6	TGTGCCAGCAGTGAACAGGGGCAGGATTCACCCCTCCACTTT	CASSEQGQDSPLHF
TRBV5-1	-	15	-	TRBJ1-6	TGCGCCAGCAGCCCCCGGGCGGAGGGGAGCTCACCCCTCCACTTT	CASSPRAEGSSPLHF
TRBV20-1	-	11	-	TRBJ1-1	TGCAGTCGGGTCGACGGCACTGAAGCTTTCTTT	CSRVDGTEAFF
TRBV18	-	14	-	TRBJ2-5	TGTGCCAGCTCACCTGTGGGGAGACAAGAGACCCAGTACTTC	CASSPVGRQETQYF
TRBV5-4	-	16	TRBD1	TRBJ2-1	TGTGCCAGCAGCTCCACACAGGGGAGATCCTACAATGAGCAGTTCTTC	CASSSTQGRSYNEQFF
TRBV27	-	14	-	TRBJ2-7	TGTGCCAGCAGTTGGGCAGGGGCAGCCTACGAGCAGTACTTC	CASSWAGAAYEQYF
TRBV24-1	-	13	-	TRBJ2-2	TGTGCCACCAGTGATTTGGAGAGAGGGGAGCTGTTTTTT	CATSDLERGELFF
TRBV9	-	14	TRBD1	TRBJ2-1	TGTGCCAGCAGCCCTAAACAGGGGGGCAATGAGCAGTTCTTC	CASSPKQGGNEQFF
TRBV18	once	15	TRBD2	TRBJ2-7	TGTGCCAGCTCTCCATGGACTAGCGGGACCTACGAGCAGTACTTC	CASSPWTSGTYEQYF
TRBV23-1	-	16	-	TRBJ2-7	TGCGCCAGTAGCTCGACGTTACCACTTAGCTCCTACGAGCAGTACTTC	CASSSTLPLSSYEQYF
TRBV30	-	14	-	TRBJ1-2	TGTGCCTTATCCGCGCCAGGGGTTGGGAATGGCTACACCTTC	CALSAPGVGNGYTF
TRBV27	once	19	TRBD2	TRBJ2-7	TGTGCCAGCAGTTACCTCGGGACTAGCGGGAGACCCCCGACCTACGAGCAGTACTTC	CASSYLGTSGRPPTYEQYF
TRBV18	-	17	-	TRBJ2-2	TGTGCCAGCTCACCAGCGGGACGGAATAAAAACACCGGGGAGCTGTTTTTT	CASSPAGRNKNTGELFF
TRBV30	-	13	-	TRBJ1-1	TGTGCCTGGATTACGACAGGAATCTCTGAAGCTTTCTTT	CAWITTGISEAFF
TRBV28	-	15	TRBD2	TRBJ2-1	TGTGCCAGCAGTTTGTGGCGGGAGGGCCTAGATGAGCAGTTCTTC	CASSLWREGLDEQFF
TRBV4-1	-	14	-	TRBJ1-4	TGCGCCAGCAGCCATATCAGGGATAATGAAAAACTGTTTTTT	CASSHIRDNEKLFF
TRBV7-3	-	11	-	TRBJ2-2	TGTGCCAACCTTCAGGCCGGGGAGCTGTTTTTT	CANLQAGELFF
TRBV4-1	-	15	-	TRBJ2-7	TGCGCCAGCAGCCAAGATCTCGGCCCAACGCGGGAGCAGTACTTC	CASSQDLGPTREQYF